This TCR beta chain was identified in a study of blood T cell repertoires in COVID-19. About the research overall: Italy, Spain and the United States were the sources of the convalescent and acute COVID-19 samples. T cells, B-cell-depleted T cells, or PBMCs provided the cDNA or gDNA that served as material.

Methods used by the authors: Nucleated cell number was recorded as an estimate derived from reference gene primer amplification. The method was immunoSEQ multiplex PCR; TCRdb's version includes in-frame clones alone and lacks a portion of them. That table furnishes V, J and clone size, whereas the DNA furnished D and trimming. The table has a few hundred thousand clones, around 87% seen once; the top ten hold around 3%. The CDR3 runs to 14 residues. Trimming removed 8 bases from V and 0 bases from J, with 14 bases in between. Germline V CDR1 and CDR2: MNHNY, SVGAGI (reference sequence). The clonotype comes from a man in his sixties with acute or convalescent COVID-19. What was sequenced was peripheral blood. The chain links TRBV6-6 to TRBJ2-7, with a tentative D call TRBD1 (6 bases). CDR3 in amino acids: CASQRTETSYEQYF. The CDR3 bases are TGTGCCAGCCAGCGGACAGAGACCTCCTACGAGCAGTACTTC.